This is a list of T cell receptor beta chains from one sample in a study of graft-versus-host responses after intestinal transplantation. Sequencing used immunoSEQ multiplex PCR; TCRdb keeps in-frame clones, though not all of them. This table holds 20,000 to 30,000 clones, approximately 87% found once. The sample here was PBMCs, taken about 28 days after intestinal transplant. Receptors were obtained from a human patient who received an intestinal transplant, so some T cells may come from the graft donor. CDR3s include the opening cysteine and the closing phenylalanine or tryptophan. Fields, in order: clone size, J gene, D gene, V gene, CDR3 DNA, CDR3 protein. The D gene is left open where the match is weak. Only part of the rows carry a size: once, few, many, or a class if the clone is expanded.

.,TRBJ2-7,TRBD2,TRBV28,TGTGCCAGCAGTTGGGACTACTCCTACGAGCAGTACTTC,CASSWDYSYEQYF
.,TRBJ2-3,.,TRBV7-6,TGTGCCAGCAGCTTAGCGGACGAGAGTGGCACAGATACGCAGTATTTT,CASSLADESGTDTQYF
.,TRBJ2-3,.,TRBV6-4,TGTGCCAGCAGTGACGAGGGGAAAGGCACAGATACGCAGTATTTT,CASSDEGKGTDTQYF
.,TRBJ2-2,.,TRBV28,TGTGCCAGCAGCCGGGACCTAAACACCGGGGAGCTGTTTTTT,CASSRDLNTGELFF
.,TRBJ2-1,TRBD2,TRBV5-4,TGTGCCAGCAGCGTAGGGACTAGCGGGTGTAGACGGGAGCAGTTCTTC,CASSVGTSGCRREQFF
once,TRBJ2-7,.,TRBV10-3,TGTGCCATCAGTGAGCCGGGACACTCCTACGAGCAGTACTTC,CAISEPGHSYEQYF
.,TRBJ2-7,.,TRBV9,TGTGCCAGCAGCGTAGTACAGACCCCCGGGACCGAGCAGTACTTC,CASSVVQTPGTEQYF
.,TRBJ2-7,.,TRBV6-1,TGTGCCAGCAGTGAACACTCCACCTACGAGCAGTACTTC,CASSEHSTYEQYF
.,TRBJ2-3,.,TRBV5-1,TGCGCCAGCAGCTTGGCCAGGCCCCCCACAGATACGCAGTATTTT,CASSLARPPTDTQYF
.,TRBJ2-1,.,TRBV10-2,TGCGCCAGCTCGACCGCTAGCAGCAATGAGCAGTTCTTC,CASSTASSNEQFF
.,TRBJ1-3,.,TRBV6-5,TGTGCCAGCACATACCAAACAGGGTCTGGAAACACCATATATTTT,CASTYQTGSGNTIYF
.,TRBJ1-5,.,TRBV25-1,TGTGCCAGCAGTCCCTGGGGAAATCAGCCCCAGCATTTT,CASSPWGNQPQHF
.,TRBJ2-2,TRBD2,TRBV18,TGTGCCAGCTCACCACCCTTAGCGGGAGTTACCGGGGAGCTGTTTTTT,CASSPPLAGVTGELFF
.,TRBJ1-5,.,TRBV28,TGTGCCAGCAGTTTACCTTACGGGACGGATCAGCCCCAGCATTTT,CASSLPYGTDQPQHF
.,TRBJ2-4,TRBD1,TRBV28,TGTGCCAGCAGTTCCGGGACAGGGAGGATTATAGCCAAAAACATTCAGTACTTC,CASSSGTGRIIAKNIQYF
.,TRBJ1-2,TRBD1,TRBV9,TGTGCCAGCAGCGCCGGGACAGGGGGCGCCGGCTATGGCTACACCTTC,CASSAGTGGAGYGYTF
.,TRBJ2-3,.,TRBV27,TGTGCCAGCAGTTGGTGGGGGGGCATAGATACGCAGTATTTT,CASSWWGGIDTQYF